One and the same sample provided the 8 T cell receptor beta chains below, sequenced in a study of cytomegalovirus exposure and HLA in healthy donors (dated by TCRdb to about 2017). The library was built by means of the immunoSEQ multiplex PCR assay. The multiplex PCR relied on a mix of 60 forward primers for TCR Vbeta segments and 13 reverse primers for TCR Jbeta segments. TCRdb re-hosts the immuneACCESS table, in-frame sequences only. Its copies lack some clones; in the studies checked, an unresolved V gene accounts for under half of them, and the cause for the rest is not known. The sample table lists under 120,000 clones, about 80% of them with a count of one. The ten largest make up about 2.5% of the sample. Input material: PBMCs. These receptors originate from a man aged 50-59 years in good health and CMV-seropositive.

The V gene is TRBV9, the J gene TRBJ2-7, with a weak D call TRBD2 (8 bases). Germline CDR1 SGDLS, CDR2 YYNGEE. The CDR3 spans 13 residues. Trimming pared 0 bases from V and 10 bases from J, leaving 14 bases between. Written as DNA, the CDR3 is TGTGCCAGCAGCGTAGTTAGCGGGACAGACCAGTACTTC. Translated, it gives CASSVVSGTDQYF.

The chain uses TRBV11-2 and TRBJ2-7; D may be TRBD2 (6 bases). The germline gives CDR1 SGHAT, CDR2 FQNNGV. Between the trimmed V and J ends, which lost 5 bases and 7 bases, there was a span of 12 bases. There are 12 residues in the CDR3. CDR3 in DNA: TGTGCCAGCAGCCCCCTCCGGGGGGAGCAGTACTTC. Amino acids: CASSPLRGEQYF.

The chain links TRBV14 to TRBJ1-2; 9 nucleotides match TRBD1. With V trimmed by 0 bases and J by 3 bases, 8 bases remained unmatched. The CDR3 consists of 17 residues. CDR1 is SGHDN and CDR2 is FVKESK in the germline V gene. CDR3: CASSQESWDREHYGYTF. CDR3 sequence (DNA): TGTGCCAGCAGCCAAGAAAGTTGGGACAGGGAGCACTATGGCTACACCTTC. Full variable domain (rest looked up from reference TRBV14 and TRBJ1-2): EAGVTQFPSHSVIEKGQTVTLRCDPISGHDNLYWYRRVMGKEIKFLLHFVKESKQDESGMPNNRFLAERTGGTYSTLKVQPAELEDSGVYFCASSQESWDREHYGYTFGSGTRLTVV.

Only a few counts were recorded for this clone. The chain is built from TRBV7-8 and TRBJ1-1; D is perhaps TRBD1 (5 bases). Germline V gene sequence: CDR1 SGHVS, CDR2 FQNEAQ. The V and J ends lost 1 base and 3 bases respectively, with 6 bases between them. The length of the CDR3 is 13 residues. In DNA, the CDR3 is TGTGCCAGCAGCTTAGTAGGGGACACTGAAGCTTTCTTT. Its translation: CASSLVGDTEAFF.

The chain recombines TRBV4-1 with TRBJ1-2; D unresolved. CDR1 MGHRA and CDR2 YSYEKL come from the germline V gene. V lost 1 base to trimming and J lost 3 bases, with 6 bases between them. This CDR3 is 13 amino acids long. CDR3 protein: CASSQARDYGYTF. The CDR3 DNA is TGCGCCAGCAGCCAAGCCCGGGACTATGGCTACACCTTC.

The chain's CDR3 is CAILDGAGAYEQYF. The CDR3 DNA follows: TGTGCCATCCTCGACGGAGCGGGAGCCTACGAGCAGTACTTC. V usage is TRBV10-3 and J usage is TRBJ2-7; 8 bases align to TRBD2. After removal of 8 bases from V and 2 bases from J, the junction contained 8 bases not matched to a gene. Germline-derived CDR1 and CDR2 are ENHRY and SYGVKD. CDR3 length equals 14 residues.

This clone came up a few times. The chain employs TRBV7-9 and TRBJ1-2; D is unresolved. The CDR3 is 14 residues long. Germline-derived CDR1 and CDR2 are SEHNR and FQNEAQ (reference sequence). Trimming shortened V by 0 bases and J by 0 bases, and 5 bases separated the two germline ends. The CDR3 loop is CASSLAQSNYGYTF. In nucleotides, the CDR3 is TGTGCCAGCAGCTTAGCGCAGTCTAACTATGGCTACACCTTC.

V gene TRBV9 combines with J gene TRBJ2-5; 10 bases align to TRBD1. CDR1 and CDR2 from the germline V gene are SGDLS and YYNGEE. The V segment lost 0 bases and the J segment 5 bases; nucleotides outside the gene matches: 16. This CDR3 spans 19 amino acids. CDR3 region: CASSVDPGPRDRGAETQYF. The CDR3 DNA reads as TGTGCCAGCAGCGTAGACCCGGGGCCCCGGGACAGGGGAGCGGAGACCCAGTACTTC.